The 14 T cell receptor beta chains below all came from one sample that was sequenced in a study of blood T cell repertoires in COVID-19. The assay was immunoSEQ multiplex PCR, and TCRdb's table has in-frame clones only and misses some. Of some 31,000 clones in the sample, around 86% were seen once. The specimen was peripheral blood. The receptors shown here come from a human donor in a cohort sampled during active COVID-19. The donor label of this sample is uncertain.

The rearrangement uses TRBV12-5 and TRBJ2-5, with TRBD2 matching 11 bases. CDR1 and CDR2 (germline): LGHNT, FRNRAP. Trimming cost V 4 bases and J 0 bases; bases outside gene matches: 1. The CDR3 is made up of 15 amino acids. CDR3 nucleotides: TGTGCTAGTGGTTCGGGACTAGCGGACCAAGAGACCCAGTACTTC. The encoded protein is CASGSGLADQETQYF.

Only one count was recorded for this clone. The J gene is TRBJ2-7, the V gene TRBV13, with D possibly TRBD2 on 6 matching bases. Trimming stripped 5 bases from V and 1 base from J, with 12 bases between. Germline-derived CDR1 and CDR2 are PRHDT and FYEKMQ (reference sequence). The CDR3 consists of 14 residues. CDR3 in amino acids: CASSPRGGSYEQYF. Here the CDR3 DNA reads TGTGCCAGCAGCCCCCGCGGAGGGTCCTACGAGCAGTACTTC.

The chain employs TRBV18 and TRBJ2-3, with unresolved D. Germline CDR1 and CDR2: KGHSH and LQKENI. V was clipped by 0 bases and J by 2 bases, with 6 bases between them. There are 14 residues in the CDR3. This CDR3 is CASSPPSFTDTQYF. The CDR3 region has the DNA TGTGCCAGCTCACCACCGAGTTTCACAGATACGCAGTATTTT.

The chain employs TRBV1 and TRBJ2-1; TRBD2 reflects the table's D call only, with no check against the DNA. TRBV1 is a pseudogene. The CDR3 contains 15 residues. The CDR3 sequence is CTSSPKLAGVNEQFF. The CDR3 DNA is TGCACCAGCAGCCCCAAGCTAGCGGGAGTCAATGAGCAGTTCTTC.

The chain employs TRBV18 and TRBJ2-7; D possibly corresponds to TRBD1 (5 bases). Germline V gene lookup returns CDR1 KGHSH and CDR2 LQKENI. The CDR3 contains 13 residues. Trimming took off 2 bases at V and 2 bases at J, with 7 bases between the two ends. CDR3 DNA sequence: TGTGCCAGCTCACCATCAGGGACCTACGAGCAGTACTTC. Translated: CASSPSGTYEQYF.

Here the CDR3 DNA reads TGTGCCAGCAGTAGCTGGGGGGGCGTAGGTGAAAAACTGTTTTTT. Amino acid sequence: CASSSWGGVGEKLFF. The chain has TRBV28 and TRBJ1-4; possible D gene TRBD1, 6 bases. Germline assignment: CDR1 MDHEN and CDR2 SYDVKM. This CDR3 region has 15 residues. V was trimmed by 5 bases and J by 7 bases, leaving 17 bases between them.

The J gene is TRBJ1-2, the V gene TRBV9; D is unclear. The CDR3 runs 14 residues. The V end was cut by 0 bases, the J end by 13 bases, with 19 bases between. Germline V gives CDR1 SGDLS, CDR2 YYNGEE. The DNA of the CDR3 is TGTGCCAGCAGCGTAGATCCCACCCTAGAGAGTGCCACCTTC. Encoded protein: CASSVDPTLESATF.

The chain employs TRBV18 and TRBJ1-1; D uncertain. V was clipped by 3 bases and J by 4 bases, with 15 bases between them. The CDR3 has 15 residues. From germline, CDR1 is KGHSH and CDR2 LQKENI. The CDR3: CASSPSSGEGTEAFF. CDR3 coding DNA: TGTGCCAGCTCACCCTCCTCCGGGGAGGGCACTGAAGCTTTCTTT.

This chain uses TRBV29-1 with TRBJ2-1, with TRBD1 matching 7 bases. This CDR3 comprises 14 residues. Germline trimming cut 3 bases from V and 5 bases from J; bases unmatched to any gene: 7. Per the germline V gene, CDR1 is SQVTM and CDR2 is ANQGSEA. Written as DNA, the CDR3 is TGCAGCGTTGAGAGCACAGGGGATCACAATGAGCAGTTCTTC. Its protein is CSVESTGDHNEQFF.

The chain combines TRBV6-5 with TRBJ1-4, with D possibly being TRBD1 (6 bases). Trimming stripped 6 bases from V and 0 bases from J, with 8 bases between. Germline loops: CDR1 MNHEY, CDR2 SVGAGI. The CDR3 contains 14 residues. The CDR3 sequence: CASRAGATNEKLFF. DNA of the CDR3: TGTGCCAGCAGAGCAGGGGCAACTAATGAAAAACTGTTTTTT.

Only one count was recorded for this clone. This rearrangement joins TRBV2 to TRBJ2-1, with 8 bases that match TRBD2. The germline V gene has CDR1 SNHLY and CDR2 FYNNEI. The length of the CDR3 is 13 residues. V gave up 5 bases and J gave up 9 bases; unmatched junction bases: 6. CDR3 sequence (DNA): TGTGCCAGCAGTACCCTTCGGGGGGGTGAGCAGTTCTTC. Protein product: CASSTLRGGEQFF.

This clone was counted a single time. V is TRBV9 and J is TRBJ2-2; TRBD1 agrees at 7 bases. CDR3 length: 16 residues. The V segment lost 6 bases and the J segment 0 bases; nucleotides outside the gene matches: 8. Germline CDR1 SGDLS, CDR2 YYNGEE. CDR3 sequence reads: CASTKRDRANTGELFF. CDR3 DNA: TGTGCCAGCACCAAGAGGGACAGAGCGAACACCGGGGAGCTGTTTTTT.

This sequence joins TRBV5-1 and TRBJ2-6; 10 nucleotides line up with TRBD1. CDR1 and CDR2 (germline): SGHRS, YFSETQ. The CDR3 is 18 residues long. Trimming removed 7 bases from V and 0 bases from J; junction bases left unmatched: 10. The CDR3 DNA reads TGCGCCAGCTTTGGGGGACAGGGGCGACTCTCTGGGGCCAACGTCCTGACTTTC. Translated: CASFGGQGRLSGANVLTF.

The chain carries TRBV6-1 and TRBJ2-4; perhaps TRBD1 as D (6 bases). Germline V CDR1 and CDR2: MNHNS, SASEGT. CDR3 length: 13 residues. The V and J ends lost 2 bases and 6 bases respectively, with 8 bases between them. For the CDR3, the DNA is TGTGCCAGCAGTGAACAGGGGATAAACATTCAGTACTTC. Translated: CASSEQGINIQYF.